These T cell receptor beta chains were read from a single sample in a study of blood T cell repertoires in COVID-19. Profiling relied on immunoSEQ multiplex PCR, and the TCRdb table lists in-frame clones only, not all of them. The repertoire has 100,000 to 150,000 clones, approximately 83% of them found once; the top ten carry about 5%. The specimen was peripheral blood. Receptors were obtained from a woman aged 70-85 years with acute or convalescent COVID-19. The CDR3 runs from the conserved cysteine through the conserved F or W. Fields, in order: D gene, clone size, J gene, V gene, CDR3 protein, CDR3 DNA. The D gene is left open where the match is weak. Only part of the rows carry a size: once, few, many, or a class if the clone is expanded.

d_call: NA
clone_size: NA
j_call: TRBJ1-4
v_call: TRBV7-6
cdr3_aa: CASSFGVGEKLFF
cdr3_nt: TGTGCCAGCAGCTTCGGGGTGGGGGAAAAACTGTTTTTT

d_call: TRBD1
clone_size: NA
j_call: TRBJ1-2
v_call: TRBV29-1
cdr3_aa: CSVVWTGRYGYTF
cdr3_nt: TGCAGCGTTGTGTGGACAGGCCGATATGGCTACACCTTC

d_call: NA
clone_size: NA
j_call: TRBJ2-2
v_call: TRBV3-1/TRBV3-2
cdr3_aa: CASSQAGGPGELFF
cdr3_nt: TGTGCCAGCAGCCAAGCCGGGGGGCCCGGGGAGCTGTTTTTT

d_call: TRBD1
clone_size: few
j_call: TRBJ1-2
v_call: TRBV25-1
cdr3_aa: CASSEYPDRVDYTF
cdr3_nt: TGTGCCAGCAGTGAATACCCCGACAGGGTTGACTACACCTTC

d_call: NA
clone_size: NA
j_call: TRBJ2-3
v_call: TRBV5-1
cdr3_aa: CASSSDRSTDTQYF
cdr3_nt: TGCGCCAGCAGCTCGGACAGAAGCACAGATACGCAGTATTTT

d_call: NA
clone_size: NA
j_call: TRBJ1-6
v_call: TRBV6-5
cdr3_aa: CASSYSGSYNSPLHF
cdr3_nt: TGTGCCAGCAGTTACTCCGGCTCCTATAATTCACCCCTCCACTTT

d_call: TRBD2
clone_size: NA
j_call: TRBJ2-5
v_call: TRBV7-2
cdr3_aa: CASSSPQRGWTQYF
cdr3_nt: TGTGCCAGCAGCTCCCCACAGCGGGGTTGGACCCAGTACTTC

d_call: TRBD1
clone_size: few
j_call: TRBJ2-1
v_call: TRBV6-4
cdr3_aa: CSPAGQGPNEQFF
cdr3_nt: TGTTCCCCAGCGGGACAGGGGCCCAATGAGCAGTTCTTC

d_call: TRBD2
clone_size: NA
j_call: TRBJ2-5
v_call: TRBV19
cdr3_aa: CASSTSGGTETQYF
cdr3_nt: TGTGCCAGCTCCACGAGCGGGGGAACAGAGACCCAGTACTTC

d_call: TRBD1
clone_size: NA
j_call: TRBJ2-2
v_call: TRBV7-6
cdr3_aa: CASSFDRGTTGELFF
cdr3_nt: TGTGCCAGCAGCTTTGACAGGGGGACGACCGGGGAGCTGTTTTTT

d_call: NA
clone_size: NA
j_call: TRBJ1-5
v_call: TRBV7-8
cdr3_aa: CASSLREDQPQHF
cdr3_nt: TGTGCCAGCAGCTTACGGGAGGATCAGCCCCAGCATTTT